This T cell receptor (beta chain) derives from a study of T-cell reconstitution after alpha-beta-depleted transplantation in children. Unique molecular identifiers featured in how the TCRbeta library was prepared. MiXCR was run by TCRdb on the PCR reads, yielding one entry per CDR3 protein. Found here are fewer than 750,000 distinct CDR3 sequences, roughly 27% of them singletons; the top ten hold about 35%. The CDR3 runs 17 residues. The ends lost 2 bases at V and 2 bases at J; junction bases unmatched: 9. CDR1 is LNHNV, CDR2 YYDKDF, per germline (reference sequence). This clonotype was picked up a small number of times. Its antigen is unknown. Whole-study results and caveats: In patients about two months after transplant, alpha-beta T cells reportedly arose from several hundred expanded graft clones.

This receptor was obtained from a boy in the first two years of life with Wiskott-Aldrich syndrome, due to receive a stem cell transplant. This rearrangement joins TRBV15 to TRBJ2-5; 9 nucleotides match TRBD2. The material was PBMCs, obtained before TCRalphabeta/CD19-depleted stem cell transplant. The DNA for the CDR3 is TGTGCCACCAGCAGACTAGCGGGAACCACCCGACAAGAGACCCAGTACTTC. Its protein product is CATSRLAGTTRQETQYF.